What follows is one T cell receptor beta chain and its context. This clone was picked up one time. What this receptor recognizes is not known. There are no base qualities to consult, and no much larger clone falls within one base. These data belong to a study of a mutant IDH1 vaccine in newly diagnosed glioma (dated by TCRdb to the early 2020s). In the study overall: Vaccination started 4-6 weeks after radiotherapy alone, or was given together with temozolomide cycles in the groups whose treatment included chemotherapy. The week-35 safety follow-up was designated visit V12, and the week-47 end of study was designated visit V13. Longitudinal TCRB deep sequencing was performed for 25 to 30 treated patients wherever samples were available for exploratory analyses. Prior to enrollment, standard therapy consisting of radiotherapy alone, temozolomide alone, or radiochemotherapy with temozolomide had been administered to patients, with the combination being received by most patients. Peripheral blood was drawn at six visits: V03 (baseline), V05, V07, V10, V12 and V13. Of the roughly 34 treated patients, roughly 62% were male and around 40% were female, and the mean age was 40.4 years. Overall study results and their limits: Across multiple MHC alleles, vaccine-induced immune responses were seen in 93.3% of patients. According to the authors, sample limitations meant that analyses of patient blood samples could not be reproduced. Availability determined which PBMC samples were chosen for TCRB deep sequencing. Pseudoprogression appeared unrelated to alterations in the top peripheral T cell clonotypes detected by TCRB sequencing.

Libraries were prepared through the immunoSEQ multiplex PCR assay. Rearranged TCR beta chain sequences were amplified with the hsTCRB Kit following the manufacturer's protocol. Sequencing of TCRB libraries was carried out on an Illumina MiSeq. The authors' analysis ran thus. The kit vendor's proprietary platform handled demultiplexing, trimming and gene mapping. TCRdb holds this immuneACCESS table with in-frame rearrangements only. Some clones are missing; in checked studies, unresolved V genes explain under half, and the rest has no known cause. V and J calls plus clone size are reproduced from that table; the DNA served to infer D and trimming. The sample data list tens of thousands of clones, and about four fifths of these were observed just once. Approximately 12% of the sample is held by the ten biggest clonotypes. V and J are trimmed by 4 bases and 7 bases, and the gene matches miss 6 bases of the junction. From the cysteine up to the phenylalanine, the CDR3 has a length of 14 residues. Just the 42-base CDR3 DNA is kept, in frame starting at base 1. The germline V gene (reference sequence) sets CDR1 to LNHDA and CDR2 to SQIVND.

In the paper's terms, the time point label means: week 35, safety follow-up. Each vaccine dose, consisting of 300 ug of a 20-mer mutant IDH1 peptide in Montanide, was administered subcutaneously with topical imiquimod. Eight vaccinations were administered to patients in weeks 1, 3, 5, 7, 11, 15, 19 and 23, corresponding to visits V03 through V10. All donors had newly diagnosed IDH1-mutant astrocytomas of WHO grade 3 or 4 that showed loss of nuclear ATRX. The samples were drawn from NOA16, a multicentre, single-arm, open-label phase I trial in Germany that tested a mutant IDH1 peptide vaccine in humans for the first time. Genomic DNA for TCRB sequencing was extracted from EDTA blood using the DNeasy Blood and Tissue Kit.

This sequence was found in a man aged 18 to 35 with glioma. The specimen was PBMCs, collected from a glioma patient whose treatment included an IDH1 peptide vaccine. The rearranged chain carries TRBV19 and TRBJ2-2; the junction holds 7 bases that match TRBD1. The CDR3 protein sequence reads: CASSTDRAGGELFF. The DNA reads TGTGCCAGTAGTACAGACAGGGCTGGCGGGGAGCTGTTTTTT.